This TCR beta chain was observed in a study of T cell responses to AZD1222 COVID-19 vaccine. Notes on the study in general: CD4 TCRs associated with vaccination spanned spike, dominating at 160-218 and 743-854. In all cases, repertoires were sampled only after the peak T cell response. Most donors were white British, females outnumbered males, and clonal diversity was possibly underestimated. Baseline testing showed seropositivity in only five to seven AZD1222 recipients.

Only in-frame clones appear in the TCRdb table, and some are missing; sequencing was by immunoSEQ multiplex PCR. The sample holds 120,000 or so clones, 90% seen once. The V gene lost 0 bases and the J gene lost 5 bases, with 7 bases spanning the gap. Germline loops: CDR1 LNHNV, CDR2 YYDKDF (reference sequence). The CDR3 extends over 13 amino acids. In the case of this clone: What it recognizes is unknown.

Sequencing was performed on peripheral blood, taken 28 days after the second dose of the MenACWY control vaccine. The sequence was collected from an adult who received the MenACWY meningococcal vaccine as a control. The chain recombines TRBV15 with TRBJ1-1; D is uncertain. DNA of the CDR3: TGTGCCACCAGCAGAGAATGGGGAACTGAAGCTTTCTTT. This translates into CATSREWGTEAFF.